This TCR beta chain is from a study of T-cell reconstitution after alpha-beta-depleted transplantation in children. Points from the study as a whole: Elevated TCRbeta diversity at day 60 was traced, in some patients, to surviving recipient T cells and thymic progenitors. About two months after transplant, alpha-beta T cells reportedly came from several hundred expanded graft clones. When one year had passed after transplant, most T-cell counts and diversity came from newly produced T cells.

TCRbeta library preparation incorporated unique molecular identifiers. Via MiXCR, TCRdb re-called the PCR reads, giving one row per CDR3 protein. The data show 500,000 to 600,000 distinct CDR3 sequences, roughly 27% seen once. This clonotype turned up a few times. Its specificity is not known. This CDR3 spans 12 amino acids. Germline CDR1 MNHEY, CDR2 SVGAGI. V gave up 5 bases and J gave up 5 bases, with 9 bases separating them. The clonotype was recovered from a boy younger than two with Wiskott-Aldrich syndrome, due to receive a stem cell transplant. Sequencing was performed on PBMCs, taken before TCRalphabeta/CD19-depleted stem cell transplant. The J gene is TRBJ1-2, the V gene TRBV6-5; a possible D gene is TRBD1 (6 bases). The CDR3 DNA sequence: TGTGCCAGCAGTGGGGGCGCATATGGCTACACCTTC. Translated: CASSGGAYGYTF.